These 28 T cell receptor beta chains share one sample of origin, sequenced in a study of shared clonotypes between healthy human individuals. This table comes from immunoSEQ multiplex PCR, and its TCRdb copy is limited to in-frame clones, with some not included. Of over a million clones in the sample, roughly 96% were seen once. Sequencing was carried out using naive CD4+ T cells sorted from blood. As for subset: CD45RA+ positively selected. These receptors were taken from a man aged 25 to 40 in good health.

This chain connects TRBV7-6 to TRBJ2-1; TRBD2 agrees at 9 bases. J was trimmed by 9 bases and V by 4 bases; bases with no gene match: 19. CDR1 and CDR2 from the germline V gene are SGHVS and FNYEAQ. The CDR3 is 18 amino acids. In nucleotides, the CDR3 is TGTGCCAGCAGCTCATCAAATTGGGTGGGACTAGCACACAGTGAGCAGTTCTTC. This gives the protein CASSSSNWVGLAHSEQFF. Full variable domain (rest looked up from reference TRBV7-6 and TRBJ2-1): GAGVSQSPRYKVTKRGQDVALRCDPISGHVSLYWYRQALGQGPEFLTYFNYEAQQDKSGLPNDRFSAERPEGSISTLTIQRTEQRDSAMYRCASSSSNWVGLAHSEQFFGPGTRLTVL.

To note about this clone: Other DNA sequences within the sample encode an identical CDR3. The chain has TRBV27 and TRBJ1-3; D unclear. This CDR3 comprises 13 residues. From germline, CDR1 is MNHEY and CDR2 SMNVEV (reference sequence). V gave up 4 bases and J gave up 0 bases, with 4 bases separating them. CDR3 loop: CASSSSSGNTIYF. CDR3 DNA: TGTGCCAGCAGTTCCAGCTCTGGAAACACCATATATTTT.

This clone was detected only once. V usage is TRBV2 and J usage is TRBJ2-5; D could derive from TRBD1 or TRBD2 (6 bases each). The CDR3 spans 13 residues. Germline lookup yields CDR1 SNHLY and CDR2 FYNNEI. V was shortened by 7 bases and J by 1 base, with 10 bases between the two germline ends. CDR3 loop: CASKGGTQETQYF. The DNA for the CDR3 is TGTGCCAGCAAGGGGGGCACCCAAGAGACCCAGTACTTC.

The V gene is TRBV19, the J gene TRBJ2-2; 10 bases fit TRBD2. This CDR3 contains 14 residues. Trimming removed 9 bases from V and 1 base from J; junction bases left unmatched: 2. The V gene's germline CDR1 is LNHDA and CDR2 SQIVND (reference sequence). The CDR3 coding sequence is TGTGCCAGCGAGCGGGAGGGGAACACCGGGGAGCTGTTTTTT. Translated: CASEREGNTGELFF. The full variable domain, its missing parts supplied by reference TRBV19 and TRBJ2-2, is DGGITQSPKYLFRKEGQNVTLSCEQNLNHDAMYWYRQDPGQGLRLIYYSQIVNDFQKGDIAEGYSVSREKKESFPLTVTSAQKNPTAFYLCASEREGNTGELFFGEGSRLTVL.

This sequence joins TRBV11-2 and TRBJ1-2; tentative D call: TRBD1 (6 bases). Trimming stripped 0 bases from V and 8 bases from J, with 10 bases between. The germline V gene has CDR1 SGHAT and CDR2 FQNNGV. The CDR3 runs 13 residues. The DNA of the CDR3 is TGTGCCAGCAGCTTAGATCCAGGGGAAGGCTACACCTTC. Protein product: CASSLDPGEGYTF.

This clone appeared a single time. V is TRBV5-5 and J is TRBJ2-2; 8 bases fit TRBD1. The CDR3 runs to 13 residues. The V gene end was trimmed by 3 bases and the J gene end by 7 bases; junction bases not matched to a gene: 2. Germline CDR1 and CDR2: SGHKS and YYEKEE (reference sequence). CDR3 region: CASSSTGVGELFF. The CDR3 DNA sequence: TGTGCCAGCAGCTCGACAGGGGTCGGGGAGCTGTTTTTT.

The chain joins TRBV28 to TRBJ2-1; TRBD2 matches 9 bases. This CDR3 is built from 20 residues. Trimming cost V 5 bases and J 2 bases; bases outside gene matches: 19. Per germline, CDR1 MDHEN and CDR2 SYDVKM. The CDR3 loop reads CASSPITGTSQLTPYNEQFF. Written as DNA, the CDR3 is TGTGCCAGCAGTCCAATTACCGGGACTAGCCAGTTAACCCCCTACAATGAGCAGTTCTTC. The full variable domain, in which reference TRBV28 and TRBJ2-1 provide the parts outside the CDR3, is DVKVTQSSRYLVKRTGEKVFLECVQDMDHENMFWYRQDPGLGLRLIYFSYDVKMKEKGDIPEGYSVSREKKERFSLILESASTNQTSMYLCASSPITGTSQLTPYNEQFFGPGTRLTVL.

This clone was counted once. The chain couples TRBV11-2 to TRBJ2-7; 9 bases agree with TRBD1. V shed 4 bases, J shed 4 bases, and the junction held 11 bases outside the gene matches. Germline values: CDR1 SGHAT, CDR2 FQNNGV. The CDR3 is 16 residues long. This chain's CDR3 is CASSSIARTGVYEQYF. The CDR3 DNA sequence: TGTGCCAGCAGCTCAATTGCCCGGACAGGGGTTTACGAGCAGTACTTC.

The rearrangement links TRBV18 to TRBJ2-1, with TRBD2 as a possible D gene (5 bases). This CDR3 contains 13 residues. CDR1 is KGHSH, CDR2 LQKENI, per germline. V was trimmed by 10 bases and J by 10 bases, leaving 20 bases between them. CDR3 residues: CATFSLGEYEQFF. The CDR3 coding sequence is TGTGCCACCTTTTCGCTTGGGGAGTACGAGCAGTTCTTC.

The V and J genes are TRBV5-6 and TRBJ2-7, with D unresolved. The germline V gene has CDR1 SGHDT and CDR2 YYEEEE. The CDR3 loop spans 13 amino acids. Trimming took 2 bases from V and 4 from J, leaving 10 bases between them. The CDR3 bases are TGTGCCAGCAGCTTTTCCCCGAGGTACGAGCAGTACTTC. It specifies CASSFSPRYEQYF.

The chain employs TRBV9 and TRBJ2-3; 10 bases fit TRBD2. Trimming removed 2 bases from V and 3 bases from J; junction bases left unmatched: 3. Per the germline V gene, CDR1 is SGDLS and CDR2 is YYNGEE. The CDR3 length is 15 residues. DNA for the CDR3: TGTGCCAGCAGCGTTATAGCGGGAGGAACAGATACGCAGTATTTT. It yields the protein CASSVIAGGTDTQYF. Supplemented by reference TRBV9 and TRBJ2-3, the full variable domain reads DSGVTQTPKHLITATGQRVTLRCSPRSGDLSVYWYQQSLDQGLQFLIQYYNGEERAKGNILERFSAQQFPDLHSELNLSSLELGDSALYFCASSVIAGGTDTQYFGPGTRLTVL.

The chain carries TRBV5-6 and TRBJ2-7; D is perhaps TRBD1 (6 bases). This CDR3 is 15 amino acids long. From germline, CDR1 is SGHDT and CDR2 YYEEEE. V lost 2 bases and J 2 bases, leaving 14 bases between the germline ends. CDR3 sequence: CASSLLDRLTYEQYF. CDR3 nucleotides: TGTGCCAGCAGCTTACTAGACAGGCTAACCTACGAGCAGTACTTC.

V and J are TRBV5-5 and TRBJ2-6; no clear D. Germline V gene data show CDR1 as SGHKS and CDR2 as YYEKEE (reference sequence). Trimming removed 0 bases at V and 1 base at J, with 5 bases between. The CDR3 sequence is 15 residues long. This chain's CDR3 is CASSLGPSGANVLTF. In DNA, the CDR3 is TGTGCCAGCAGCTTGGGGCCTTCTGGGGCCAACGTCCTGACTTTC.

The chain is built from TRBV19 and TRBJ1-5; D gene ambiguous. The V end lost 0 bases, the J end lost 6 bases, and 12 bases lay between the germline ends. The CDR3 consists of 15 residues. Germline CDR1 reads LNHDA; CDR2 reads SQIVND (reference sequence). The CDR3 spells CASSIDVLRVQPQHF. DNA for the CDR3: TGTGCCAGTAGTATAGATGTCCTCCGGGTTCAGCCCCAGCATTTT.

This chain connects TRBV11-3 to TRBJ2-5, with 10 positions matching TRBD1. The CDR3 runs 16 residues. CDR1 SGHNT and CDR2 YENEEA come from the germline V gene. Trimming at V came to 1 base and at J to 4 bases, leaving 6 bases not matched to a gene. CDR3 sequence (DNA): TGTGCCAGCAGCTTAGGAAAGACAGGGGGCGGAGAGACCCAGTACTTC. This gives the protein CASSLGKTGGGETQYF.

This rearrangement joins TRBV13 to TRBJ2-1, with D perhaps TRBD1 (5 bases). V lost 4 bases, J lost 0 bases, and 13 bases lay in between. Germline assignment: CDR1 PRHDT and CDR2 FYEKMQ (reference sequence). The CDR3 is made up of 16 amino acids. The CDR3 protein is CASSSRQTSSYNEQFF. CDR3 DNA sequence: TGTGCCAGCAGCTCCCGACAGACGAGCTCCTACAATGAGCAGTTCTTC.

This clone was detected a few times. The chain employs TRBV7-3 and TRBJ2-7; 9 bases agree with TRBD1. The CDR3 has 15 amino acids. The junction had 6 bases not matched to a gene; V was cut back by 1 base and J by 5 bases. Germline V gene data show CDR1 as SGHTA and CDR2 as FQGTGA. The CDR3 protein is CASSLKLGTGNEQYF. DNA for the CDR3: TGTGCCAGCAGCTTAAAACTCGGGACAGGGAACGAGCAGTACTTC. The variable domain in full, with the rest retrieved from reference TRBV7-3 and TRBJ2-7, is GAGVSQTPSNKVTEKGKYVELRCDPISGHTALYWYRQSLGQGPEFLIYFQGTGAADDSGLPNDRFFAVRPEGSVSTLKIQRTERGDSAVYLCASSLKLGTGNEQYFGPGTRLTVT.

Of note for this clone: In the same sample, other DNA sequences code for this CDR3. The chain is built from TRBV28 and TRBJ2-1, with D tentatively TRBD1 (6 bases). Germline lookup yields CDR1 MDHEN and CDR2 SYDVKM. The CDR3 totals 15 residues. Trimming took 5 bases from V and 4 from J, leaving 15 bases between them. The CDR3 coding sequence is TGTGCCAGCAGTCCTCGTAACAGGGTTTACAATGAGCAGTTCTTC. Its translation is CASSPRNRVYNEQFF.

The rearrangement joins TRBV11-2 to TRBJ1-2; 7 bases are a match to TRBD1. CDR1 and CDR2 from the germline V gene are SGHAT and FQNNGV. V shed 2 bases, J shed 7 bases, and the junction held 7 bases outside the gene matches. The CDR3 contains 14 residues. The CDR3 nucleotides are TGTGCCAGCAGCTTACTACAGGGGATGGGTGGCTACACCTTC. It translates to CASSLLQGMGGYTF.

A note on this clone: This sample also contains other DNA sequences that code for the same CDR3. The chain combines TRBV7-9 with TRBJ2-3, with 7 bases fitting TRBD2. The V segment lost 1 base and the J segment 1 base; nucleotides outside the gene matches: 2. Germline CDR1 SEHNR, CDR2 FQNEAQ (reference sequence). The CDR3 extends over 15 amino acids. CDR3 nucleotide sequence: TGTGCCAGCAGCTTAGGCCTAGCGGGCACAGATACGCAGTATTTT. It translates to CASSLGLAGTDTQYF.

This sequence joins TRBV5-6 and TRBJ2-3; TRBD2 agrees at 8 bases. Germline-derived CDR1 and CDR2 are SGHDT and YYEEEE. This CDR3 has 19 residues. Trimming at V came to 0 bases and at J to 0 bases, leaving 12 bases not matched to a gene. The CDR3 region is CASSLEWAGGKSSTDTQYF. CDR3 bases: TGTGCCAGCAGCTTGGAATGGGCGGGAGGCAAATCTAGCACAGATACGCAGTATTTT.

J is TRBJ1-2 and V is TRBV5-1; 7 bases fit TRBD1. CDR3 size: 14 residues. CDR1 and CDR2 from the germline V gene are SGHRS and YFSETQ. J lost 6 bases, V lost 0 bases, and 5 bases had no gene match. The CDR3 DNA sequence: TGCGCCAGCAGCTTGGCAGTGACAGGGAATGGCTACACCTTC. It specifies CASSLAVTGNGYTF.

The rearrangement joins TRBV5-4 to TRBJ2-2, with 8 bases lining up with TRBD2. Per germline, CDR1 SGHNT and CDR2 YYREEE (reference sequence). The CDR3 is made up of 16 amino acids. V dropped 9 bases and J dropped 7; count of bases not matched to a gene: 17. The CDR3 loop reads CAISPPGTRSVGELFF. CDR3 nucleotides: TGTGCCATTTCCCCCCCCGGGACTAGGTCGGTCGGGGAGCTGTTTTTT.

The chain couples TRBV14 to TRBJ1-2; no reliable D call. The CDR3 has 13 amino acids. Trimming took off 4 bases at V and 8 bases at J, with 14 bases between the two ends. Germline values: CDR1 SGHDN, CDR2 FVKESK. In DNA form, the CDR3 reads TGTGCCAGCAGCCGCGACCTAGCGAAGGGCTACACCTTC. This gives the protein CASSRDLAKGYTF.

The CDR3 here is CSARKLDEQYF. CDR3 DNA: TGCAGTGCTAGAAAGTTAGACGAGCAGTACTTC. V usage is TRBV20-1 and J usage is TRBJ2-7, with unresolved D. CDR1 and CDR2 from the germline V gene are DFQATT and SNEGSKA (reference sequence). V lost 2 bases and J 5 bases, leaving 7 bases between the germline ends. The CDR3 covers 11 residues.

This clone has just one count. The V and J genes are TRBV5-5 and TRBJ1-3; D not certain. The V gene's germline CDR1 is SGHKS and CDR2 YYEKEE (reference sequence). The CDR3 has 14 residues. The germline V and J ends were trimmed by 4 bases and 2 bases, with 10 bases remaining between them. The CDR3 region is CASSMVATGNTIYF. As DNA, the CDR3 is TGTGCCAGCAGCATGGTTGCGACTGGAAACACCATATATTTT. The complete variable domain, with remaining parts taken from reference TRBV5-5 and TRBJ1-3, reads DAGVTQSPTHLIKTRGQQVTLRCSPISGHKSVSWYQQVLGQGPQFIFQYYEKEERGRGNFPDRFSARQFPNYSSELNVNALLLGDSALYLCASSMVATGNTIYFGEGSWLTVV.

V gene TRBV5-1 combines with J gene TRBJ2-5; 8 bases fit TRBD2. CDR1 SGHRS and CDR2 YFSETQ come from the germline V gene. V shed 5 bases and J 6 bases; nucleotides not matched to a gene: 12. The CDR3 sequence is 15 residues long. The CDR3 DNA sequence: TGCGCCAGCAGTGGGGTCACCGGGACTAGGAAGACCCAGTACTTC. Its translation: CASSGVTGTRKTQYF.

The rearrangement links TRBV6-1 to TRBJ2-7; 7 nucleotides match TRBD1. The CDR3 has 16 amino acids. The V and J ends lost 2 bases and 0 bases, in that order; junction bases with no gene match: 7. The germline gives CDR1 MNHNS, CDR2 SASEGT. The CDR3: CASSEFGQVSSYEQYF. The CDR3 nucleotides read TGTGCCAGCAGTGAATTTGGACAGGTTAGCTCCTACGAGCAGTACTTC.